Described below is a single T cell receptor (beta chain) sequence and its context. Its antigen is as yet unknown. The record originates from a study of cytotoxic CD8 clonotypes in ibrutinib-treated CLL. At the level of the study: Following a median 12 months of treatment, with a range of 6 to 36, response samples were taken.

The planned depth of sequencing spanned 1 in 200,000 to 1 in 1 million T cells. Sequencing was performed with immunoSEQ multiplex PCR; in TCRdb, only in-frame clones are kept and a portion is missing. Of hundreds of thousands of clones in the sample, about three quarters were seen once. There are 15 residues in the CDR3. CDR1 and CDR2 from the germline V gene are SGDLS and YYNGEE. The ends lost 5 bases at V and 3 bases at J; junction bases unmatched: 8. Overall study results and limits: Increased clonality at ibrutinib response gave way to a return toward baseline at progression. Sustained-remission and progressing patients had unequal sampling times.

The receptor comes from a human donor with chronic lymphocytic leukemia. The V and J genes are TRBV9 and TRBJ2-3; the match to TRBD2 covers 8 bases. This sample comprised PBMCs, obtained after 24 months of ibrutinib treatment. CDR3 DNA: TGTGCCAGCAGTGCAAGCGGGAGAAGAACAGATACGCAGTATTTT. Translation: CASSASGRRTDTQYF. The whole variable domain, remainder taken from reference TRBV9 and TRBJ2-3, is DSGVTQTPKHLITATGQRVTLRCSPRSGDLSVYWYQQSLDQGLQFLIQYYNGEERAKGNILERFSAQQFPDLHSELNLSSLELGDSALYFCASSASGRRTDTQYFGPGTRLTVL.